This record looks at one T cell receptor beta chain sequence and its context. The data belong to a study of blood T cell repertoires in COVID-19. For the study at large: COVID-19 samples collected from the United States, Italy and Spain covered acute and convalescent phases.

Methods used by the authors: Amplification with reference gene primers provided the estimates of nucleated cell counts. Sequenced by immunoSEQ multiplex PCR; TCRdb stores in-frame clones only, minus some. V, J and clone size are those of that table, while D and trimming were read from the DNA. The sample carries about 200,000 clones, 80% to 90% recorded once. Clinical histories supplied by participants themselves formed the basis of cohort assignment. Sequenced: PBMCs or T cells enriched from blood (not recorded which). The origin of this receptor is a man in his thirties or forties who had recovered from COVID-19.

CDR3 nucleotides: TGCGCCAGCAGCTTGGTCGGGACATCGTCTGTCAATGAGCAGTTCTTC. Translated, it gives CASSLVGTSSVNEQFF. The rearrangement joins TRBV5-1 to TRBJ2-1, with a weak D call TRBD1 (6 bases). Germline loops: CDR1 SGHRS, CDR2 YFSETQ. V lost 0 bases and J 6 bases, leaving 16 bases between the germline ends. The CDR3 is 16 residues long. Looking up the rest from reference TRBV5-1 and TRBJ2-1 gives the full variable domain: KAGVTQTPRYLIKTRGQQVTLSCSPISGHRSVSWYQQTPGQGLQFLFEYFSETQRNKGNFPGRFSGRQFSNSRSEMNVSTLELGDSALYLCASSLVGTSSVNEQFFGPGTRLTVL.